This TCR beta chain was found in a study of metastatic and nonmetastatic thyroid tumors. Overall study context: Thyroid patients, malignant and benign, had repertoires compared across blood and tumor or nodule tissue.

Original data processing: To classify distant metastasis in papillary thyroid cancer, a model was built from CDR3 differences across clinicopathological groups. TCRdb re-called the PCR reads with MiXCR. The V and J calls and clone size are TCRdb's, not the authors'. This sample yields approximately 42,000 clones, of which less than 25% are seen a single time; more than 12% belongs to the top ten. This clone was counted only a few times. What it binds is not known. V was cut by 1 base and J by 8 bases, with 9 bases left in between. This CDR3 spans 13 amino acids. CDR1 and CDR2 (germline): MNHNS, SASEGT. There were no patients who had received any treatment before thyroid surgery. Study observations and caveats: Reportedly, malignant thyroid tumors had significantly higher TCR beta diversity than benign nodules, in blood and tumor.

This chain joins TRBV6-1 and TRBJ1-3; D possibly corresponds to TRBD1 (5 bases). The clonotype was recovered from a female donor with papillary thyroid cancer or a benign thyroid nodule (not recorded which). Some clones in this sample may be carry-over from other donors' samples. The sample taken for sequencing was tumor tissue. CDR3 DNA: TGTGCCAGCAGTGAAGGGGGCGCGGACACCATATATTTT. Translation gives CASSEGGADTIYF.